This entry is about one TCR beta chain. Assay used: immunoSEQ multiplex PCR; TCRdb lists only in-frame clones, some missing. The sample contains 60,000 or so clones, roughly nine tenths of which appear only once. This sample was taken from a study of T cell changes during pregnancy in multiple sclerosis. J gave up 5 bases and V 2 bases, and 0 bases lay outside the gene matches. CDR1 MNHEY and CDR2 SMNVEV come from the germline V gene (reference sequence). The CDR3 length is 13 residues. The sequence derives from a female donor with multiple sclerosis, enrolled in a pregnancy study. The V call is TRBV27, the J call TRBJ2-5; 9 bases line up with TRBD2. The sample here was peripheral blood, taken before pregnancy. DNA of the CDR3: TGTGCCAGCAGTTTACTAGCGGGGGAGACCCAGTACTTC. Protein product: CASSLLAGETQYF.